The source of this T cell receptor beta chain is a study of shared clonotypes between healthy human individuals. The donor cohort consisted entirely of Caucasian adults residing in Nashville, Tennessee. CDR3 length: 14 residues. Germline CDR1 is MDHEN and CDR2 is SYDVKM. V lost 3 bases to trimming and J lost 5 bases, with 13 bases between them. TCRdb's copy holds only in-frame clones and misses some; the assay was immunoSEQ multiplex PCR. The sample lists some 1 million clones, about 80% occurring once. This TCR was recovered from a man between 18 and 35 years old in good health. This chain joins TRBV28 and TRBJ1-2; unclear D gene. Sequencing was carried out using memory CD4+ T cells sorted from blood. Subset indicated: CD45RA-negative fraction. CDR3 sequence reads: CASSFDSGLYGYTF. In nucleotides, the CDR3 is TGTGCCAGCAGTTTCGACTCGGGGTTGTATGGCTACACCTTC.